This T cell receptor beta chain was recovered during a study of OX40 agonist ivuxolimab in advanced cancers. About the full investigation: Ivuxolimab, which targeted the costimulatory receptor OX40 (CD134), was an agonistic, fully human IgG2 monoclonal antibody. Of the 50 to 55 dose-escalation patients, hepatocellular carcinoma was present in around 20, melanoma in approximately 15, renal cell carcinoma in 9 and head and neck cancer in 9. Partial responses occurred in three dose-escalation patients, of whom one had hepatocellular carcinoma and two had cutaneous melanoma. Patients were allowed to have had prior anti-PD-1, anti-PD-L1 or anti-CTLA-4 therapy, and around 37% of the dose-escalation patients had previously received checkpoint inhibitors. The point of sequencing TCRbeta in the periphery was to test whether ivuxolimab changed TCR sequence diversity and drove clonal T-cell expansion. The monotherapy dose-escalation portion (N of about 47 patients) of the phase I ivuxolimab trial is reported in the paper. Intravenous ivuxolimab was administered to patients every 2 weeks at six dose levels: 0.01, 0.1, 0.3, 1.5, 3 and 10 mg/kg. In the dose-escalation cohort, around 80% of patients were male, and the mean age was 60 years with a range of roughly 23 to 90.

Including the terminal cysteine and phenylalanine, the CDR3 comprises 14 residues. The only DNA kept is the CDR3, 42 bases in frame from the first base. Based on the germline V gene (reference sequence), the CDR1 and CDR2 sequences are GTSNPN and SVGIG. At the junction V is shortened by 2 bases and J by 6 bases, with 16 bases in between. The paper's findings and limits, for the study overall: At doses of 0.1 to 3.0 mg/kg, clonal expansion of both CD4+ and CD8+ blood T cells was observed from baseline to week 6. The antigen specificity of the peripheral T cells that underwent clonal expansion was not determined. After ivuxolimab, expanded clones were on average more numerous among CD8+ T cells than among CD4+ T cells. Low levels of normalized T-cell clonal expansion were also seen in some patients who did not respond. Partial responders in the 0.1-3.0 mg/kg groups had among the lowest normalized peripheral clonal expansion, especially among CD8+ T cells.

The trial excluded patients who had a history of autoimmune disease or were on systemic immunosuppression. Peripheral blood for TCR sequencing was collected from all dose cohorts at baseline, on cycle 4 day 1, and on cycle 7 day 1. The samples were drawn from a first-in-human, open-label, multicenter phase I dose-escalation trial of ivuxolimab. Adults with locally advanced or metastatic head and neck squamous cell, hepatocellular, melanoma or renal cell carcinoma were enrolled in the trial. Before TCR sequencing, CD4+ T cells and CD8+ T cells were sorted from peripheral blood as separate populations. Remarks on this clone: It has no known antigen specificity. No clone much larger than this one lies a single base away; base qualities are absent.

Genomic DNA was isolated from the sorted cells so that the TCRbeta CDR3 region could be sequenced. The immunoSEQ Assay was used to sequence the TCRbeta CDR3 regions. TCRdb took this table from immuneACCESS and kept in-frame rearrangements with V and J called. Such tables lack part of the clones; where checked against another copy, unresolved V genes explain under half of the gap, and the rest is unexplained. The sample table contains 30,000 to 40,000 clones; only one count was recorded for roughly 89% of them. Of the sample, over 8.5% is held by the ten largest clones. Sequences were derived from CD4+ or CD8+ T cells sorted from blood, sampled in a trial of the OX40 agonist ivuxolimab. This receptor was identified in an adult with an advanced solid tumor such as melanoma, head and neck, liver or kidney cancer. The chain is encoded by TRBV30 joined to TRBJ1-1, with TRBD1 perhaps the D gene, on 6 matching bases. The nucleotides read TGTGCCTGGAGTAGGGTAGGGGGGGAGGCTGAAGCTTTCTTT. This encodes CAWSRVGGEAEAFF.